This T cell receptor beta chain stems from a study of neurological immune-mediated disorders. Whole-study results and caveats: The absence of shared CDR3 amino acid sequences among expanded clones across subjects suggests private repertoires in all groups.

The CDR3 extends over 14 amino acids. Trimming took 6 bases from V and 2 from J, leaving 13 bases between them. Germline V lookup: CDR1 MNHNY, CDR2 SVGAGI (reference sequence). This clonotype was detected many times. Its antigen is not known. Every sequencing run produced over 180 million TCR-beta sequences that came from 15-18 subjects. TCRdb reanalysed the 5' RACE reads using MiXCR and keeps one entry per CDR3 protein. This sample has about 80,000 distinct CDR3 sequences, with 5% to 5.5% found just once. The gene calls are TRBV6-6 and TRBJ1-2; D may be TRBD1 (5 bases). This clonotype was sampled from a woman under 40 with multiple sclerosis. Sequencing was done on a sample of PBMCs. The CDR3 loop is CASSQVRQNYGYTF. For the CDR3, the DNA is TGTGCCAGCAGCCAGGTCAGACAGAACTATGGCTACACCTTC.